The T cell receptor (beta chain) described here comes from a study of T cells after yellow fever vaccination. TCRdb processed the 5' RACE reads anew with MiXCR; each CDR3 protein has one entry. Counted here are 300,000 or so distinct CDR3 sequences, 3.5% to 4.5% occurring once; the ten biggest clones make up 20% to 25%. The CDR3 runs to 14 residues. V dropped 4 bases and J dropped 9; count of bases not matched to a gene: 9. Germline V lookup: CDR1 LGHDT, CDR2 YNNKEL (reference sequence). The sequence was obtained from a man aged 18-30 years who received the YFV17D yellow fever vaccine. The V and J genes are TRBV3-1 and TRBJ2-1; 7 bases match TRBD1. Sequenced material: PBMCs, taken 5 days after the yellow fever booster vaccination. The CDR3 here is CASSPLDRTGEQFF. CDR3 DNA sequence: TGTGCCAGCAGCCCGCTGGACAGGACGGGTGAGCAGTTCTTC.